This T cell receptor beta chain originates from a study of lymphopenia after photon versus proton radiotherapy. Study-level points and caveats: After lymphocyte nadir, photon-treated repertoires showed oligoclonal expansion, especially CD8+ Temra. Larger post-nadir TCR diversity loss correlated inversely with survival in deceased patients. Proton therapy kept repertoires fairly stable, unlike photons, which gained effector/memory cells. Survival link was tested only in deceased patients; proton benefit remains a possibility.

The assay was immunoSEQ multiplex PCR, and TCRdb's table has in-frame clones only and misses some. This sample yields about 53,000 clones, of which 80% to 90% are seen a single time; 29% belongs to the top ten. This clone was seen once. The antigen is not known. This receptor was obtained from a man between 50 and 59 years old with gastric cancer. The specimen was peripheral blood, collected from a patient treated with photon-based radiotherapy.

The CDR3: CASARGTSEDEQYF. As DNA, the CDR3 is TGTGCCAGCGCTCGAGGGACTAGCGAAGACGAGCAGTACTTC. The rearrangement joins TRBV7-9 to TRBJ2-7; 10 bases agree with TRBD2. CDR3 size: 14 residues. J was trimmed by 5 bases and V by 8 bases; bases with no gene match: 9. CDR1 and CDR2 (germline): SEHNR, FQNEAQ (reference sequence).